The sequence of this TCR beta chain was determined in a study of blood T cell repertoires in COVID-19. Study-level background: Material from acute and convalescent COVID-19 was sourced from the United States, Italy and Spain. PBMCs, B-cell-depleted T cells, or T cells were the source of the cDNA or gDNA that made up the material.

Authors' analysis steps: By means of reference gene primer amplification, nucleated cell counts were estimated. Repertoires were generated with immunoSEQ multiplex PCR, while TCRdb's copy carries only in-frame clones and drops some. The V and J calls and the clone size are those of that table, but D and trimming were determined from the DNA. There are roughly 76,000 clones in the sample; around 89% occur only once, and 1.2% lies in the top ten. Germline V lookup: CDR1 SQVTM, CDR2 ANQGSEA. The trim removed 6 bases at V and 1 base at J, leaving 5 bases unmatched. This CDR3 contains 13 residues. The sequence derives from a woman in her forties or fifties with acute COVID-19. The V and J genes are TRBV29-1 and TRBJ2-5; 7 positions agree with TRBD1. Sequenced input: PBMCs or T cells enriched from blood (not recorded which). CDR3 bases: TGCAGCGTAGAGACAGGGTTCCAAGAGACCCAGTACTTC. This gives the protein CSVETGFQETQYF.